The 10 T cell receptor beta chains below come from one sample, sequenced in a study of Ad26.COV2.S vaccination and SARS-CoV-2 variants. This table comes from immunoSEQ multiplex PCR, and its TCRdb copy is limited to in-frame clones, with some not included. This sample has around 320,000 clones; around 84% occur once, and the top ten carry 1.9%. Specified treatment: some 20 received Ad26.COV2.S at low or high dose, single or two shots; roughly five received placebo; per-sample allocation not given. At day 63 after the first vaccine or placebo injection, samples were drawn. The source was peripheral blood, collected in a trial of Ad26.COV2.S vaccine versus placebo. All receptors come from a person between 18 and 65 years old who received the Ad26.COV2.S COVID-19 vaccine or a placebo.

The rearrangement joins TRBV3-1 (or the pseudogene TRBV3-2) to TRBJ1-1; D unresolved. The germline gives CDR1 LGHDT, CDR2 YNNKEL (reference sequence). V was clipped by 1 base and J by 10 bases, with 13 bases between them. This CDR3 has 13 residues. CDR3 nucleotide sequence: TGTGCCAGCAGCCAAGGCTCGTGGGGTGGAGCTTTCTTT. Translating it yields CASSQGSWGGAFF.

The rearrangement joins TRBV18 to TRBJ2-1; weak D call: TRBD1 (7 bases). This CDR3 spans 15 amino acids. V was trimmed by 4 bases and J by 5 bases, leaving 15 bases between them. Germline CDR1 is KGHSH and CDR2 is LQKENI. CDR3 DNA sequence: TGTGCCAGCTCACGACAGGGACTCGGGAACAATGAGCAGTTCTTC. This encodes CASSRQGLGNNEQFF.

This clone was counted at least ten times. The chain uses TRBV5-8 and TRBJ1-2, with TRBD1 identical over 7 bases. Trimming took 4 bases from V and 4 from J; bases not matched to a gene: 7. The length of the CDR3 is 14 residues. From germline, CDR1 is SGHTS and CDR2 YDEGEE. The CDR3 reads CASSRGQEGYGYTF. The CDR3 nucleotides are TGTGCCAGCAGCCGTGGACAGGAGGGCTATGGCTACACCTTC. The whole variable domain, filled in from reference TRBV5-8 and TRBJ1-2, reads EAGVTQSPTHLIKTRGQQATLRCSPISGHTSVYWYQQALGLGLQFLLWYDEGEERNRGNFPPRFSGRQFPNYSSELNVNALELEDSALYLCASSRGQEGYGYTFGSGTRLTVV.

V gene TRBV15 combines with J gene TRBJ2-5; D possibly uses TRBD1 or TRBD2 (5 bases each). Deletions cut 8 bases from V and 1 base from J, with 17 bases between. Germline V gene lookup returns CDR1 LNHNV and CDR2 YYDKDF (reference sequence). This CDR3 region has 15 residues. DNA for the CDR3: TGTGCCACCGGGGCGATCGGGGCAACCCAAGAGACCCAGTACTTC. Translation: CATGAIGATQETQYF.

The V call is TRBV18, the J call TRBJ1-3; 8 bases align to TRBD1. Germline V CDR1 and CDR2: KGHSH, LQKENI. J was trimmed by 2 bases and V by 1 base; bases with no gene match: 7. This CDR3 is 17 amino acids long. CDR3 protein: CASSPRKTGETGNTIYF. In DNA form, the CDR3 reads TGTGCCAGCTCACCACGTAAGACAGGGGAGACTGGAAACACCATATATTTT.

V usage is TRBV5-4 and J usage is TRBJ2-5; D remains ambiguous. This CDR3 has 13 residues. V shed 2 bases and J shed 1 base, with 6 bases lying between them. Germline CDR1 reads SGHNT; CDR2 reads YYREEE (reference sequence). The CDR3 loop is CASSLVSQETQYF. CDR3 nucleotide sequence: TGTGCCAGCAGCTTAGTTAGCCAAGAGACCCAGTACTTC.

This CDR3 reads CASSFRTAGANVLTF. The CDR3 nucleotides are TGTGCCAGCAGCTTTCGAACGGCTGGGGCCAACGTCCTGACTTTC. V and J are TRBV5-6 and TRBJ2-6; D unclear. Per the germline V gene, CDR1 is SGHDT and CDR2 is YYEEEE. This CDR3 is 15 amino acids long. V was pared by 2 bases and J by 2 bases, with 8 bases between.

This chain connects TRBV5-8 to TRBJ1-2, with D possibly TRBD1 on 5 matching bases. The ends were cut back, 7 bases at V and 7 bases at J, with 8 bases in the middle. The CDR3 has 10 amino acids. Germline values: CDR1 SGHTS, CDR2 YDEGEE. CDR3 residues: CASLGGGYTF. The CDR3 nucleotides read TGTGCCAGCCTCGGGGGTGGCTACACCTTC.

V gene TRBV27 combines with J gene TRBJ2-5; D may correspond to TRBD1 or TRBD2 (6 bases each). CDR1 is MNHEY, CDR2 SMNVEV, per germline (reference sequence). This CDR3 has 16 amino acids. V shed 5 bases and J shed 2 bases, with 18 bases lying between them. CDR3 nucleotides: TGTGCCAGCAGTCTTTCCGGGACACGGGGGCAAGAGACCCAGTACTTC. This codes for CASSLSGTRGQETQYF.

In the case of this clone: A junction boundary mismatches the germline segment, possibly from a read error. The chain has TRBV7-2 and TRBJ2-5, with no clear D. The CDR3 length is 13 residues. Germline V gene data show CDR1 as SGHTA and CDR2 as FQGNSA. The CDR3 loop reads CASSLAHQETQYF. The DNA of the CDR3 is TGTGCCAGCAGCTTAGCTCACCAGGAGACCCAGTACTTC. Full variable domain (outside the CDR3, taken from reference TRBV7-2 and TRBJ2-5): GAGVSQSPSNKVTEKGKDVELRCDPISGHTALYWYRQSLGQGLEFLIYFQGNSAPDKSGLPSDRFSAERTGGSVSTLTIQRTQQEDSAVYLCASSLAHQETQYFGPGTRLLVL.